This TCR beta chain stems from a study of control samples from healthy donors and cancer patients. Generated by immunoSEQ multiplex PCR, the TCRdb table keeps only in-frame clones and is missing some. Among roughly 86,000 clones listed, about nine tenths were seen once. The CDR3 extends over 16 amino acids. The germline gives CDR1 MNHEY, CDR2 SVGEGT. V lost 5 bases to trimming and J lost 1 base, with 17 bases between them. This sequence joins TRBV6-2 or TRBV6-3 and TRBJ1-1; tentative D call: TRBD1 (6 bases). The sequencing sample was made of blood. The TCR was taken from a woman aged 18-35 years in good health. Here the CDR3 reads CASSPWTAFGNTEAFF. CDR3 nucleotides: TGTGCCAGCAGTCCGTGGACAGCCTTTGGGAACACTGAAGCTTTCTTT.